Following are 8 T cell receptor beta chains from one sample sequenced in a study of cytomegalovirus exposure and HLA in healthy donors. The PCR used 60 Vbeta and 13 Jbeta primers. Data came from immunoSEQ multiplex PCR; TCRdb stores just in-frame clones and leaves some out. The data hold 200,000 to 300,000 clones, with around 80% observed a single time. Input material: PBMCs. The receptors shown here come from a woman aged 60-75 years in good health and CMV-seropositive.

V gene TRBV28 combines with J gene TRBJ2-7, with D possibly being TRBD2 (5 bases). CDR1 and CDR2 (germline): MDHEN, SYDVKM. V lost 8 bases and J 2 bases, leaving 7 bases between the germline ends. CDR3 length: 11 residues. The CDR3 here is CASRDTYEQYF. CDR3 nucleotides: TGTGCCAGCCGGGATACCTACGAGCAGTACTTC. Filled out from reference TRBV28 and TRBJ2-7, the complete variable domain reads DVKVTQSSRYLVKRTGEKVFLECVQDMDHENMFWYRQDPGLGLRLIYFSYDVKMKEKGDIPEGYSVSREKKERFSLILESASTNQTSMYLCASRDTYEQYFGPGTRLTVT.

The V call is TRBV14, the J call TRBJ2-1, with TRBD2 identical over 7 bases. The CDR3 has 18 amino acids. Germline loops: CDR1 SGHDN, CDR2 FVKESK. Germline trimming cut 1 base from V and 0 bases from J; bases unmatched to any gene: 9. The CDR3 reads CASSQVRLAESSYNEQFF. The CDR3 nucleotides are TGTGCCAGCAGCCAAGTTCGCCTAGCGGAGAGCTCCTACAATGAGCAGTTCTTC.

V usage is TRBV5-4 and J usage is TRBJ2-3; maybe TRBD2 (6 bases). V shed 0 bases and J shed 7 bases, with 12 bases lying between them. The CDR3 is made up of 14 amino acids. CDR1 is SGHNT, CDR2 YYREEE, per germline (reference sequence). The CDR3 spells CASSLEGGTNTQYF. Here the CDR3 DNA reads TGTGCCAGCAGCTTGGAAGGCGGGACGAATACGCAGTATTTT.

Only a few counts were recorded for this clone. The chain links TRBV11-2 to TRBJ2-1; 7 bases align to TRBD1. Trimming removed 6 bases from V and 4 bases from J; junction bases left unmatched: 15. Per germline, CDR1 SGHAT and CDR2 FQNNGV. The CDR3 covers 17 residues. The CDR3 bases are TGTGCCAGCAGTACACGTCAGGGGGAGTTGAGGTACAATGAGCAGTTCTTC. It yields the protein CASSTRQGELRYNEQFF.

With respect to this clone: Different DNA sequences within this sample yield the same CDR3. The rearrangement uses TRBV4-1 and TRBJ2-7; perhaps TRBD1 as D (5 bases). Germline V gene data show CDR1 as MGHRA and CDR2 as YSYEKL. V was clipped by 0 bases and J by 4 bases, with 19 bases between them. This CDR3 region has 17 residues. CDR3: CASSQEASTLGPYEQYF. In DNA form, the CDR3 reads TGCGCCAGCAGCCAAGAGGCCTCAACCCTGGGGCCTTACGAGCAGTACTTC.

The chain has TRBV28 and TRBJ2-5; TRBD2 agrees at 7 bases. The tail of the sequence fits TRBJ2-7 better, so the J call may be wrong. CDR1 is MDHEN, CDR2 SYDVKM, per germline. CDR3 length: 14 amino acids. The DNA for the CDR3 is TGTGCCAGCAATAAACTAGCGCACTCCTACGAGCAGTACTTC. This sequence encodes CASNKLAHSYEQYF.

In regard to this clone: Compared with germline, one end of the junction differs, possibly owing to a read error. This rearrangement joins TRBV7-9 to TRBJ1-2; D may be TRBD1 (6 bases). The CDR3 loop spans 17 amino acids. CDR1 and CDR2 from the germline V gene are SEHNR and FQNEAQ (reference sequence). CDR3 in amino acids: CSSSFLGTGRLSYGYTF. The CDR3 DNA is TGTTCCAGCAGCTTTCTGGGAACAGGGAGATTGAGCTATGGCTACACCTTC.

The V gene is TRBV5-1, the J gene TRBJ2-3; TRBD1 aligns across 10 bases. The CDR3 loop spans 15 amino acids. The V gene's germline CDR1 is SGHRS and CDR2 YFSETQ. Germline trimming cut 0 bases from V and 5 bases from J; bases unmatched to any gene: 3. For the CDR3, the DNA is TGCGCCAGCAGCTTGGCAGACAGGGGGCAAGATACGCAGTATTTT. As protein: CASSLADRGQDTQYF.